Below, 10 T cell receptor beta chains from the same sample are listed, as sequenced in a study of T cells in Graves' hyperthyroidism and ophthalmopathy. TCR beta CDR3 sequences were amplified from RNA transcripts. During a first-round RT-PCR of the TCR CDR3, the HTBI primer set was used. TCRdb called the multiplex PCR reads again in MiXCR, with one record for every CDR3 protein. The sample shows under 650,000 distinct CDR3 sequences, around 15% of them seen only once. Sequenced sample: blood. All receptors derive from a woman under 40 with Graves' hyperthyroidism.

CDR3 DNA sequence: TGTGCCAGCAGCTTAGGCCCCCCCCCGACAGGTTTGCGGTATGGCTACACCTTC. Translated: CASSLGPPPTGLRYGYTF. The rearrangement links TRBV7-2 to TRBJ1-2; perhaps TRBD1 as D (6 bases). The CDR3 covers 18 residues. V was clipped by 1 base and J by 5 bases, with 23 bases between them. The germline gives CDR1 SGHTA, CDR2 FQGNSA.

This clonotype showed up just a few times. The rearrangement uses TRBV11-2 and TRBJ2-1, with no clear D. Germline loops: CDR1 SGHAT, CDR2 FQNNGV. Deletions cut 8 bases from V and 0 bases from J, with 11 bases between. The CDR3 is 14 amino acids. As DNA, the CDR3 is TGTGCCAGCGCAACCGTGGGCTCCTACAATGAGCAGTTCTTC. Protein: CASATVGSYNEQFF.

This clonotype was seen only a few times. This chain uses TRBV24-1 with TRBJ2-1; 7 bases align to TRBD2. In germline, CDR1 is KGHDR, CDR2 SFDVKD. The ends lost 2 bases at V and 8 bases at J; junction bases unmatched: 8. CDR3 length equals 15 residues. This chain's CDR3 is CATSDSAGAGDEQFF. DNA of the CDR3: TGTGCCACCAGTGATTCGGCGGGAGCTGGGGATGAGCAGTTCTTC.

This clonotype was detected ten times or more. The genes are TRBV11-3 and TRBJ1-3; D gene uncertain. This CDR3 has 13 amino acids. Germline CDR1 and CDR2: SGHNT and YENEEA. Trimming removed 5 bases from V and 2 bases from J, with 7 bases in between. CDR3 DNA sequence: TGTGCCAGCAGCCTCGGGGCTGGAAACACCATATATTTT. It yields the protein CASSLGAGNTIYF.

This clonotype was recorded a few times. CDR3 sequence reads: CASSLFGGGKTGTQYF. DNA for the CDR3: TGTGCCAGCAGTTTATTCGGCGGCGGGAAAACGGGGACCCAGTACTTC. The chain links TRBV27 to TRBJ2-5, with D tentatively TRBD2 (6 bases). Germline V gives CDR1 MNHEY, CDR2 SMNVEV (reference sequence). This CDR3 contains 16 residues. V was clipped by 1 base and J by 7 bases, with 19 bases between them.

This clonotype was observed a handful of times. The J gene is TRBJ2-7, the V gene TRBV28; D could derive from TRBD1 or TRBD2 (5 bases each). CDR3 length: 14 amino acids. Trimming took off 5 bases at V and 6 bases at J, with 17 bases between the two ends. The germline gives CDR1 MDHEN, CDR2 SYDVKM. The chain's CDR3 is CASSHGTEPCEQYF. The CDR3 DNA follows: TGTGCCAGCAGTCACGGGACCGAGCCCTGCGAGCAGTACTTC. Full variable domain (rest looked up from reference TRBV28 and TRBJ2-7): DVKVTQSSRYLVKRTGEKVFLECVQDMDHENMFWYRQDPGLGLRLIYFSYDVKMKEKGDIPEGYSVSREKKERFSLILESASTNQTSMYLCASSHGTEPCEQYFGPGTRLTVT.

This clonotype has a handful of counts. This chain uses TRBV27 with TRBJ2-7; a possible D gene is TRBD1 (5 bases). In germline, CDR1 is MNHEY, CDR2 SMNVEV (reference sequence). V was clipped by 4 bases and J by 3 bases, with 22 bases between them. This CDR3 has 17 residues. The CDR3 DNA reads as TGTGCCAGCAGTTACTCGATCGTTGGACAACCGCGCTACGAGCAGTACTTC. This translates into CASSYSIVGQPRYEQYF.

The chain combines TRBV24-1 with TRBJ2-1; 11 bases map to TRBD2. Trimming cost V 5 bases and J 9 bases; bases outside gene matches: 8. CDR3 size: 15 residues. Germline V gives CDR1 KGHDR, CDR2 SFDVKD. Here the CDR3 DNA reads TGTGCCACCAGTGGTCCGGCTAGCGGGAGGCCTGAGCAGTTCTTC. It yields the protein CATSGPASGRPEQFF.

This clonotype was seen a handful of times. The chain combines TRBV5-8 with TRBJ2-1; weak D call: TRBD1 (6 bases). Trimming removed 2 bases at V and 9 bases at J, with 9 bases between. The CDR3 is 12 amino acids. Germline V lookup: CDR1 SGHTS, CDR2 YDEGEE. Here the CDR3 DNA reads TGTGCCAGCAGCTTACAGGGTGTTGAGCAGTTCTTC. This gives the protein CASSLQGVEQFF.

This clonotype was found many times. V gene TRBV6-2 or TRBV6-3 combines with J gene TRBJ2-3; 9 bases are a match to TRBD1. Looked up from germline, CDR1 is MNHEY and CDR2 is SVGEGT. Losses at the gene ends were 5 bases for V and 1 base for J; bases not matched to a gene: 10. This CDR3 is built from 17 residues. CDR3 sequence (DNA): TGTGCCAGCAGTACCCCGGACAGGGGATACGGCACAGATACGCAGTATTTT. This encodes CASSTPDRGYGTDTQYF.